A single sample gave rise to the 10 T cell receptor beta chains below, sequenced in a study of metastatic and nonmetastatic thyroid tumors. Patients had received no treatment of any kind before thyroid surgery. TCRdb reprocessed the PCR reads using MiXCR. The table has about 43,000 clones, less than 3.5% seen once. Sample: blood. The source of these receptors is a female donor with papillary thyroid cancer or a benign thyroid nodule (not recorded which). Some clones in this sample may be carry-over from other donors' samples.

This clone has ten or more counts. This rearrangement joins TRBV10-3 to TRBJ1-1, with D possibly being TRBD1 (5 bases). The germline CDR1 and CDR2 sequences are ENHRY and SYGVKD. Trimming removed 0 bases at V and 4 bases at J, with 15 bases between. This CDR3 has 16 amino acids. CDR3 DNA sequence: TGTGCCATCAGTGAGTCGTGGGGGATCGGGGGCACTGAAGCTTTCTTT. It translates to CAISESWGIGGTEAFF.

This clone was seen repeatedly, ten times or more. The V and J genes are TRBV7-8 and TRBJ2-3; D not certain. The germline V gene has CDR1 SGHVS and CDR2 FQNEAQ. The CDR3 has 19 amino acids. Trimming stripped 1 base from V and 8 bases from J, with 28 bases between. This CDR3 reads CASSLGRSPAGQVVGTQYF. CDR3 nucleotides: TGTGCCAGCAGCTTAGGTCGGTCGCCTGCTGGTCAGGTTGTCGGTACGCAGTATTTT.

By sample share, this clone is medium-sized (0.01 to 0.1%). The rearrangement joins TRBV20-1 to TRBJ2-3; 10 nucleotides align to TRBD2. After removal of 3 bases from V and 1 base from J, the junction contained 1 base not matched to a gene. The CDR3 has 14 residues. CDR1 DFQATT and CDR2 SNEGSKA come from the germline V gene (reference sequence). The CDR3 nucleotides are TGCAGTGCTAGCGGACTAGCGGGCACAGATACGCAGTATTTT. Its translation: CSASGLAGTDTQYF.

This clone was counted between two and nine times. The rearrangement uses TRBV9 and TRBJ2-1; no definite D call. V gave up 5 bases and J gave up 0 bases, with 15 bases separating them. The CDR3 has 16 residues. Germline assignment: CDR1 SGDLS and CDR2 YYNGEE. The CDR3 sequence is CASSAVRPRSYNEQFF. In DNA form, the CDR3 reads TGTGCCAGCAGTGCCGTTCGACCCCGCTCCTACAATGAGCAGTTCTTC.

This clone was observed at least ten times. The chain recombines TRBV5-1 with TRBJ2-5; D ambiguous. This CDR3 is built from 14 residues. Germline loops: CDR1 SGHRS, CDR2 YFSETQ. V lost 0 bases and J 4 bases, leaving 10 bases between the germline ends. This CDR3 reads CASSLALYGETQYF. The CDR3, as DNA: TGCGCCAGCAGCTTGGCCTTGTACGGAGAGACCCAGTACTTC.

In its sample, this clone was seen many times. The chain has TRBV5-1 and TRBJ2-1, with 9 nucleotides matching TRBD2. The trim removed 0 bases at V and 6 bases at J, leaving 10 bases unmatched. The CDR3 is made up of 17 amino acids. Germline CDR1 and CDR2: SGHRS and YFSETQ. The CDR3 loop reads CASSLVVGPSGINEQFF. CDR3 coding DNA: TGCGCCAGCAGCTTGGTGGTCGGCCCTAGCGGGATCAATGAGCAGTTCTTC.

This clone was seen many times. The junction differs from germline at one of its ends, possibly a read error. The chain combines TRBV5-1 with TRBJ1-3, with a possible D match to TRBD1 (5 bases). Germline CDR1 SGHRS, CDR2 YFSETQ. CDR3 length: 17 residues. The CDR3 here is CASSLWSQGEPGNTIHF. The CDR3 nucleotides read TGCGCCAGCAGCTTGTGGTCGCAGGGAGAACCTGGAAACACCATACATTTT.

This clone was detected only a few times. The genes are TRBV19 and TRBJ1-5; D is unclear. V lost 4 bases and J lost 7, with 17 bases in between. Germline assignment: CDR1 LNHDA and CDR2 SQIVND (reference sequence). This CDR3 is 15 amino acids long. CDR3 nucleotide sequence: TGTGCCAGTAGTACGACATACGAGACTTGGCAGCCCCAGCATTTT. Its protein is CASSTTYETWQPQHF.

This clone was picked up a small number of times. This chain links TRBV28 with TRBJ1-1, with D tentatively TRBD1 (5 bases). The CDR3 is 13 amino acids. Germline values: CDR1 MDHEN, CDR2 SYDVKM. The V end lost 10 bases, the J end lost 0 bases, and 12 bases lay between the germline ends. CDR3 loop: CATRGWVNTEAFF. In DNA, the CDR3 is TGTGCCACCCGGGGCTGGGTGAACACTGAAGCTTTCTTT.

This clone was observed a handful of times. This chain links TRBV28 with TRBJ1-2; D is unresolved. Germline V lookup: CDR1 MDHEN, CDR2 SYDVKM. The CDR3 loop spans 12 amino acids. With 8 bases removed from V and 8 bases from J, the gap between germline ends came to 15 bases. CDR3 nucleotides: TGTGCCAGCCTTAGAGGGAATCGAGGCTACACCTTC. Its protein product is CASLRGNRGYTF.